This T cell receptor beta chain was identified in a study of blood T cells in healthy people across ages. Germline V lookup: CDR1 SGHRS, CDR2 YFSETQ. V was shortened by 1 base and J by 0 bases, with 11 bases between the two germline ends. This CDR3 has 17 amino acids. Study-wide findings and caveats: When set beside aged donors, long-lived donors presented more naive CD4+ cells and higher diversity. Naive and antigen-experienced cells were not separated, limiting conclusive comparison.

This clonotype was seen a few times. Its cognate antigen is unknown. Ranging in age from about 6 to 100, the donors were healthy Caucasian individuals from Russia. PBMCs were isolated at a quantity of at least 6 million per sample. For the second PCR, which ran for 7 to 11 cycles, a sample-barcoded 5' primer and a J-beta primer mix were used. TCRdb fed the 5' RACE reads into MiXCR, producing one record per CDR3 protein. Altogether about 670,000 distinct CDR3 sequences are present, 40% to 50% being singletons, with the ten largest covering around 30%. Sequencing input: blood. V is TRBV5-1 and J is TRBJ2-6, with D uncertain. This sequence originates from a man aged 80 or over in good health. The CDR3 protein is CASSLYDTNSGANVLTF. The CDR3 DNA reads TGCGCCAGCAGCTTGTACGACACGAACTCTGGGGCCAACGTCCTGACTTTC.